The 31 T cell receptor beta chains below all came from one sample that was sequenced in a study of cytomegalovirus exposure and HLA in healthy donors. The PCR employed 60 Vbeta primers together with 13 Jbeta primers. The method was immunoSEQ multiplex PCR; TCRdb's version includes in-frame clones alone and lacks a portion of them. The sample lists fewer than 120,000 clones; about 90% were seen once. Sequenced: PBMCs. The receptor source for this set is a man aged 35 to 55 in good health and CMV-seronegative.

The rearrangement joins TRBV5-1 to TRBJ1-1; 7 nucleotides match TRBD1. Germline V gives CDR1 SGHRS, CDR2 YFSETQ. The trim removed 3 bases at V and 1 base at J, leaving 3 bases unmatched. This CDR3 has 14 amino acids. The CDR3 nucleotides are TGCGCCAGCAGCTCCAGGGGGGAGAACACTGAAGCTTTCTTT. It is translated as CASSSRGENTEAFF.

V is TRBV5-4 and J is TRBJ1-1; a possible D gene is TRBD1 (5 bases). Trimming removed 2 bases from V and 1 base from J, with 6 bases in between. Germline V CDR1 and CDR2: SGHNT, YYREEE (reference sequence). The CDR3 runs to 13 residues. The CDR3 loop is CASSFGQNTEAFF. DNA of the CDR3: TGTGCCAGCAGCTTTGGACAGAACACTGAAGCTTTCTTT.

The chain joins TRBV6-6 to TRBJ2-1; 13 nucleotides agree with TRBD2. V lost 6 bases, J lost 9 bases, and 11 bases stayed unmatched. This CDR3 has 16 residues. The germline V gene has CDR1 MNHNY and CDR2 SVGAGI (reference sequence). The CDR3 loop reads CASSSGLAGDGGEQFF. CDR3 DNA: TGTGCCAGCAGCTCCGGACTAGCGGGGGATGGGGGTGAGCAGTTCTTC.

This rearrangement joins TRBV28 to TRBJ2-1; 10 bases agree with TRBD1. The CDR3 is 17 amino acids. With V trimmed by 7 bases and J by 1 base, 10 bases remained unmatched. Germline loops: CDR1 MDHEN, CDR2 SYDVKM. The CDR3 loop reads CASKRGGQGTSYNEQFF. The CDR3 DNA reads TGTGCCAGCAAAAGAGGGGGACAGGGGACATCCTACAATGAGCAGTTCTTC.

The genes are TRBV29-1 and TRBJ2-3, with D perhaps matching TRBD2 (5 bases). The V end was cut by 1 base, the J end by 2 bases, with 7 bases between. Germline CDR1 SQVTM, CDR2 ANQGSEA. The CDR3 extends over 13 amino acids. The CDR3 region is CSVEGLITDTQYF. The CDR3 nucleotides are TGCAGCGTTGAAGGACTAATCACAGATACGCAGTATTTT.

J is TRBJ1-4 and V is TRBV29-1, with D perhaps matching TRBD1 (5 bases). V was pared by 5 bases and J by 8 bases, with 15 bases between. The V gene's germline CDR1 is SQVTM and CDR2 ANQGSEA. The CDR3 consists of 13 residues. The CDR3 bases are TGCAGCGTTCGGGCAGGGAAGGGAGAAAAACTGTTTTTT. Protein sequence: CSVRAGKGEKLFF.

The chain recombines TRBV6-5 with TRBJ2-5; 9 nucleotides line up with TRBD1. J lost 3 bases, V lost 3 bases, and 8 bases had no gene match. From germline, CDR1 is MNHEY and CDR2 SVGAGI. The CDR3 runs to 16 residues. The CDR3 DNA sequence: TGTGCCAGCAGTTATTCGGACAGGGGAGAGAAAGAGACCCAGTACTTC. Translation: CASSYSDRGEKETQYF.

V is TRBV29-1 and J is TRBJ2-3; 11 bases are shared with TRBD1. Trimming removed 7 bases from V and 0 bases from J; junction bases left unmatched: 6. The germline V gene has CDR1 SQVTM and CDR2 ANQGSEA. The CDR3 is 15 residues long. CDR3 sequence (DNA): TGCAGCGGGACAGGGGGCGTACAAAGCACAGATACGCAGTATTTT. The encoded protein is CSGTGGVQSTDTQYF.

The chain joins TRBV9 to TRBJ1-1, with TRBD1 matching 11 bases. CDR1 and CDR2 (germline): SGDLS, YYNGEE. CDR3 length: 14 amino acids. The V gene end was trimmed by 4 bases and the J gene end by 7 bases; junction bases not matched to a gene: 6. Here the CDR3 reads CASSPPGQGDEAFF. DNA for the CDR3: TGTGCCAGCAGCCCGCCGGGACAGGGGGATGAAGCTTTCTTT.

This rearrangement joins TRBV27 to TRBJ2-2, with D perhaps TRBD1 (6 bases). Trimming took off 1 base at V and 4 bases at J, with 13 bases between the two ends. CDR1 MNHEY and CDR2 SMNVEV come from the germline V gene (reference sequence). CDR3 length equals 16 residues. CDR3 DNA: TGTGCCAGCAGTTTATTGGGGGCCCCAGGCACCGGGGAGCTGTTTTTT. This encodes CASSLLGAPGTGELFF.

The chain carries TRBV2 and TRBJ2-5; 7 bases align to TRBD1. Germline CDR1 is SNHLY and CDR2 is FYNNEI. The junction had 4 bases not matched to a gene; V was cut back by 5 bases and J by 1 base. CDR3 length: 14 amino acids. The CDR3 DNA follows: TGTGCCAGCAGTCGACAGGGTGGCCAAGAGACCCAGTACTTC. This gives the protein CASSRQGGQETQYF.

The rearrangement uses TRBV18 and TRBJ1-5; tentatively, D is TRBD1 (5 bases). The CDR3 has 16 amino acids. With 3 bases removed from V and 0 bases from J, the gap between germline ends came to 12 bases. In germline, CDR1 is KGHSH, CDR2 LQKENI. The CDR3 here is CASSPAGGGSNQPQHF. CDR3 nucleotides: TGTGCCAGCTCACCCGCCGGGGGGGGTAGCAATCAGCCCCAGCATTTT. Together with reference TRBV18 and TRBJ1-5, the CDR3 gives the full variable domain: NAGVMQNPRHLVRRRGQEARLRCSPMKGHSHVYWYRQLPEEGLKFMVYLQKENIIDESGMPKERFSAEFPKEGPSILRIQQVVRGDSAAYFCASSPAGGGSNQPQHFGDGTRLSIL.

This clone came up a few times. The chain recombines TRBV25-1 with TRBJ1-1; possibly TRBD1 for D (6 bases). With 7 bases removed from V and 1 base from J, the gap between germline ends came to 10 bases. The CDR3 is made up of 13 amino acids. In germline, CDR1 is MGHDK, CDR2 SYGVNS. CDR3 amino acids: CASNPTGNTEAFF. CDR3 in DNA: TGTGCCAGCAATCCGACAGGGAACACTGAAGCTTTCTTT.

V and J are TRBV28 and TRBJ1-1; weak D call: TRBD1 (5 bases). V was clipped by 8 bases and J by 5 bases, with 15 bases between them. This CDR3 has 13 amino acids. In germline, CDR1 is MDHEN, CDR2 SYDVKM. The CDR3 region has the DNA TGTGCCAGCTCAGGGCAGGCGAGAACTGAAGCTTTCTTT. Encoded protein: CASSGQARTEAFF.

The chain links TRBV19 to TRBJ2-7; tentatively, D is TRBD1 (5 bases). This CDR3 spans 14 amino acids. The V end was cut by 0 bases, the J end by 3 bases, with 9 bases between. The germline gives CDR1 LNHDA, CDR2 SQIVND (reference sequence). The CDR3 here is CASSIDPTVYEQYF. In DNA form, the CDR3 reads TGTGCCAGTAGTATAGACCCGACAGTCTACGAGCAGTACTTC. Full variable domain (rest looked up from reference TRBV19 and TRBJ2-7): DGGITQSPKYLFRKEGQNVTLSCEQNLNHDAMYWYRQDPGQGLRLIYYSQIVNDFQKGDIAEGYSVSREKKESFPLTVTSAQKNPTAFYLCASSIDPTVYEQYFGPGTRLTVT.

The rearrangement links TRBV29-1 to TRBJ2-2; D perhaps matches TRBD1 (6 bases). The CDR3 sequence is 15 residues long. Trimming removed 4 bases at V and 0 bases at J, with 12 bases between. Germline CDR1 SQVTM, CDR2 ANQGSEA. The CDR3 loop is CSVVVGGSNTGELFF. The DNA of the CDR3 is TGCAGCGTTGTGGTAGGGGGATCGAACACCGGGGAGCTGTTTTTT.

V usage is TRBV20-1 and J usage is TRBJ1-1; no definite D call. Looked up from germline, CDR1 is DFQATT and CDR2 is SNEGSKA (reference sequence). V was trimmed by 2 bases and J by 2 bases, leaving 3 bases between them. The CDR3 has 11 amino acids. As DNA, the CDR3 is TGCAGTGCTAGACCTAACACTGAAGCTTTCTTT. As protein: CSARPNTEAFF.

The CDR3 DNA sequence: TGTGCCAGTACCGTACAGGGGAGGAGAACCGGGGAGCTGTTTTTT. Amino acid sequence: CASTVQGRRTGELFF. This chain connects TRBV19 to TRBJ2-2; D might be TRBD1 (7 bases). Germline lookup yields CDR1 LNHDA and CDR2 SQIVND (reference sequence). This CDR3 comprises 15 residues. Trimming stripped 7 bases from V and 5 bases from J, with 17 bases between. Using reference TRBV19 and TRBJ2-2 for the parts outside the CDR3, the full variable domain is DGGITQSPKYLFRKEGQNVTLSCEQNLNHDAMYWYRQDPGQGLRLIYYSQIVNDFQKGDIAEGYSVSREKKESFPLTVTSAQKNPTAFYLCASTVQGRRTGELFFGEGSRLTVL.

This chain joins TRBV28 and TRBJ1-1; weak D call: TRBD1 (6 bases). Germline V gene lookup returns CDR1 MDHEN and CDR2 SYDVKM. Trimming cost V 6 bases and J 0 bases, with 14 bases left between them. This CDR3 is 15 amino acids long. CDR3 residues: CASSPPDRLNTEAFF. CDR3 DNA: TGTGCCAGCAGCCCCCCTGACAGGCTGAACACTGAAGCTTTCTTT.

The chain employs TRBV7-9 and TRBJ1-2; 8 nucleotides align to TRBD1. The CDR3 contains 15 residues. Germline trimming cut 1 base from V and 4 bases from J; bases unmatched to any gene: 5. The V gene's germline CDR1 is SEHNR and CDR2 FQNEAQ (reference sequence). CDR3 bases: TGTGCCAGCAGCTTAGAACAGGGGGGAATCTATGGCTACACCTTC. Protein sequence: CASSLEQGGIYGYTF.

The J gene is TRBJ1-2, the V gene TRBV30; the D is unclear. Per the germline V gene, CDR1 is GTSNPN and CDR2 is SVGIG (reference sequence). CDR3 length: 15 amino acids. V dropped 0 bases and J dropped 2 bases, with 13 bases sitting between them. The CDR3 protein is CAWSVVRLRNYGYTF. The CDR3 coding sequence is TGTGCCTGGAGTGTCGTCAGGCTCAGAAACTATGGCTACACCTTC.

The chain combines TRBV13 with TRBJ2-7; a possible D gene is TRBD1 (5 bases). V lost 3 bases to trimming and J lost 7 bases, with 13 bases between them. Germline loops: CDR1 PRHDT, CDR2 FYEKMQ (reference sequence). This CDR3 region has 13 residues. The CDR3 DNA sequence: TGTGCCAGCAGCTTGAGGACATTAGGTGAGCAGTACTTC. Translation: CASSLRTLGEQYF. The entire variable domain, with the rest obtained from reference TRBV13 and TRBJ2-7, is as follows: AAGVIQSPRHLIKEKRETATLKCYPIPRHDTVYWYQQGPGQDPQFLISFYEKMQSDKGSIPDRFSAQQFSDYHSELNMSSLELGDSALYFCASSLRTLGEQYFGPGTRLTVT.

This chain uses TRBV6-5 with TRBJ1-2; 7 nucleotides match TRBD1. V dropped 7 bases and J dropped 2; count of bases not matched to a gene: 4. The germline CDR1 and CDR2 sequences are MNHEY and SVGAGI. The CDR3 spans 13 residues. CDR3 loop: CASTRQGNYGYTF. The CDR3 DNA reads TGTGCCAGCACCCGACAGGGAAACTATGGCTACACCTTC.

The chain carries TRBV30 and TRBJ2-5; D perhaps matches TRBD2 (7 bases). This CDR3 is built from 14 residues. The germline CDR1 and CDR2 sequences are GTSNPN and SVGIG (reference sequence). With 5 bases removed from V and 5 bases from J, the gap between germline ends came to 18 bases. The DNA of the CDR3 is TGTGCCTGGGGCGTGGGGCGGGGGCGGGAGACCCAGTACTTC. This gives the protein CAWGVGRGRETQYF. The full variable domain, rest sourced from reference TRBV30 and TRBJ2-5, is SQTIHQWPATLVQPVGSPLSLECTVEGTSNPNLYWYRQAAGRGLQLLFYSVGIGQISSEVPQNLSASRPQDRQFILSSKKLLLSDSGFYLCAWGVGRGRETQYFGPGTRLLVL.

The chain is built from TRBV7-2 and TRBJ2-3; D not resolved. The CDR3 runs to 12 residues. The V gene lost 4 bases and the J gene lost 5 bases, with 7 bases spanning the gap. Germline loops: CDR1 SGHTA, CDR2 FQGNSA. The DNA of the CDR3 is TGTGCCAGCAGCTCCCGACTAGATACGCAGTATTTT. Protein sequence: CASSSRLDTQYF.

This sequence joins TRBV18 and TRBJ1-2, with 7 bases lining up with TRBD1. This CDR3 region has 18 residues. After removal of 4 bases from V and 4 bases from J, the junction contained 18 bases not matched to a gene. Per germline, CDR1 KGHSH and CDR2 LQKENI. The chain's CDR3 is CASSLLPGQFDLSYGYTF. CDR3 DNA: TGTGCCAGCTCACTTTTGCCGGGACAGTTCGACCTTAGCTATGGCTACACCTTC.

J is TRBJ1-2 and V is TRBV7-2, with D unclear. Germline V gives CDR1 SGHTA, CDR2 FQGNSA. V was clipped by 0 bases and J by 8 bases, with 10 bases between them. This CDR3 has 13 amino acids. The CDR3 DNA is TGTGCCAGCAGCTTAGCGGGCCGGCGAGGCTACACCTTC. Residues: CASSLAGRRGYTF.

The chain combines TRBV6-6 with TRBJ1-5; 12 bases are shared with TRBD1. The V and J ends lost 6 bases and 4 bases, in that order; junction bases with no gene match: 7. This CDR3 is built from 16 residues. Germline CDR1 reads MNHNY; CDR2 reads SVGAGI (reference sequence). The CDR3 DNA follows: TGTGCCAGCAGGGCGGGGGACAGGGGGCCGAATCAGCCCCAGCATTTT. Translation: CASRAGDRGPNQPQHF.

The chain couples TRBV9 to TRBJ1-6, with 8 bases fitting TRBD1. The CDR3 is made up of 15 amino acids. Germline CDR1 reads SGDLS; CDR2 reads YYNGEE. V trimming: 3 bases; J trimming: 8 bases; junction bases outside the gene matches: 7. The CDR3 loop is CASSATGTGDSPLHF. CDR3 coding DNA: TGTGCCAGCAGCGCGACCGGGACAGGAGATTCACCCCTCCACTTT.

The V and J genes are TRBV5-5 and TRBJ1-1; maybe TRBD1 (5 bases). CDR3 length: 15 residues. Trimming removed 4 bases from V and 2 bases from J, with 15 bases in between. From germline, CDR1 is SGHKS and CDR2 YYEKEE (reference sequence). The CDR3 DNA sequence: TGTGCCAGCAGCCCGCTAAGGGGTATTAACACTGAAGCTTTCTTT. Encoded protein: CASSPLRGINTEAFF.

The CDR3 region is CASGALYNSPLHF. CDR3 bases: TGTGCCAGCGGGGCTCTCTATAATTCACCCCTCCACTTT. The chain joins TRBV28 to TRBJ1-6; TRBD1 might be the D (5 bases). V lost 8 bases to trimming and J lost 3 bases, with 8 bases between them. Germline assignment: CDR1 MDHEN and CDR2 SYDVKM. CDR3 length: 13 amino acids.